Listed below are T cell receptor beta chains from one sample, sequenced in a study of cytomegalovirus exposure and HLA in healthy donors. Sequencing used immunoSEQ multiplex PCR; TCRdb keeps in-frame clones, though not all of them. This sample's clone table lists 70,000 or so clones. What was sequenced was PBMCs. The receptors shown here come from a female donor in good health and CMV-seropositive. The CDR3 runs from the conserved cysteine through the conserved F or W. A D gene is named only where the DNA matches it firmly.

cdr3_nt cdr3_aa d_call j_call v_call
TGTGCCAGCAGTTTTACAGGGGGCTACGAGCAGTACTTC CASSFTGGYEQYF TRBD1 TRBJ2-7 TRBV28
TGTGCCAGCGGCCGGATGGGCAACTATGGCTACACCTTC CASGRMGNYGYTF - TRBJ1-2 TRBV27
TGTGCCGGGAGTAACAGGGGTGGCTATAATTCACCCCTCCACTTT CAGSNRGGYNSPLHF TRBD1 TRBJ1-6 TRBV30
TGCGCCAGCAGCTTGGTTTTAGTGGCAGGGCGGTTCTCTGAAGCTTTCTTT CASSLVLVAGRFSEAFF - TRBJ1-1 TRBV5-1
TGCGCCAGCAGCGCGGGACTAGCGGGGATAGATACGCAGTATTTT CASSAGLAGIDTQYF TRBD2 TRBJ2-3 TRBV5-1
TGTGCCAGCAGTGAACTCTGGGGCTCGGATCAGCCCCAGCATTTT CASSELWGSDQPQHF - TRBJ1-5 TRBV6-1
TGCAGCGTTGAAGGGGCGGGGGAGGAGACCCAGTACTTC CSVEGAGEETQYF TRBD2 TRBJ2-5 TRBV29-1
TGTGCCAGCAGTCCCGGACAGGGGGCTCTAACTGAAGCTTTCTTT CASSPGQGALTEAFF TRBD1 TRBJ1-1 TRBV6-6
TGCGCCAGCAGCTTGGACAGCCAAGAGACCCAGTACTTC CASSLDSQETQYF - TRBJ2-5 TRBV5-1
TGTGCCAGCAGCGTCGTTGGCGGGGAGGGGGAGACCCAGTACTTC CASSVVGGEGETQYF TRBD2 TRBJ2-5 TRBV9
TGTGCCAGCAGTGAATCCTCCGGGACTAGCGGGAGGTACGAGCAGTACTTC CASSESSGTSGRYEQYF TRBD2 TRBJ2-7 TRBV25-1
TGTGCCTGGAGTGTGTGGGACAGCGCCTACGAGCAGTACTTC CAWSVWDSAYEQYF TRBD1 TRBJ2-7 TRBV30
TGCGCCAGCAGTAAGACTAGCGGGAGCTCCTACGAGCAGTACTTC CASSKTSGSSYEQYF TRBD2 TRBJ2-7 TRBV4-3
TGCGCCAGCAGCCCCCTGACACTCCTCTATGGCTACACCTTC CASSPLTLLYGYTF - TRBJ1-2 TRBV4-1
TGTGCCAGCAGCTTTGGGCAGCTCCACAATGAGCAGTTCTTC CASSFGQLHNEQFF - TRBJ2-1 TRBV11-2
TGTGCCAGCAGCCGCTTGACTAGCGGGGGCACAGATACGCAGTATTTT CASSRLTSGGTDTQYF TRBD2 TRBJ2-3 TRBV7-2
TGCGCCAGCAGCTTTCAACAGGCGAACACCGGGGAGCTGTTTTTT CASSFQQANTGELFF - TRBJ2-2 TRBV5-1
TGTGCCAGCAGTGAATGGTGGGGACAGGGTAATGAAAAACTGTTTTTT CASSEWWGQGNEKLFF TRBD1 TRBJ1-4 TRBV6-1
TGTGCCAGCAGTTACACAGGGGGAAAGGGTAATGAGCAGTTCTTC CASSYTGGKGNEQFF TRBD1 TRBJ2-1 TRBV6-5
TGCGCCAGCAGCCCAGGGTGGGGCACTGAAGCTTTCTTT CASSPGWGTEAFF - TRBJ1-1 TRBV4-3
TGTGCCAGCAGTCGCAACTACGGACAGGGTTTTTTAGAAAAACTGTTTTTT CASSRNYGQGFLEKLFF TRBD1 TRBJ1-4 TRBV28
TGTGCCAGCTCAGGGCCACAGGGGGTGGAGAAGACCCAGTACTTC CASSGPQGVEKTQYF TRBD1 TRBJ2-5 TRBV27
TGTGCCAGCAGCTTGGGCGGGACAGGGGGTTCCTACGAGCAGTACTTC CASSLGGTGGSYEQYF TRBD1 TRBJ2-7 TRBV5-4
TGTGCCAGCAGTGTACAAGCGGGAGTCTACGAGCAGTACTTC CASSVQAGVYEQYF TRBD2 TRBJ2-7 TRBV2
TGTGCCAGCAGTGAAAAGGGTAGCGGGAACACCGGGGAGCTGTTTTTT CASSEKGSGNTGELFF - TRBJ2-2 TRBV25-1
TGCAGCGCCTTGAACAGTTATGGCTACACCTTC CSALNSYGYTF - TRBJ1-2 TRBV20-1
TGTGCCAGCAGCCTTAGGCCTGAGGGGGTGGCCGACATTCAGTACTTC CASSLRPEGVADIQYF - TRBJ2-4 TRBV4-2
TGCGCCAGCAGCCAAGACCCACAGGACGAAAAACTGTTTTTT CASSQDPQDEKLFF - TRBJ1-4 TRBV4-3
TGTGCCAGTACAAGGGGTGAGGTAACTGAAGCTTTCTTT CASTRGEVTEAFF - TRBJ1-1 TRBV19
TGCGCCAGCAGCCACCGCCTAGCGTTTGCCTCCGGGGGGGAGCTGTTTTTT CASSHRLAFASGGELFF - TRBJ2-2 TRBV4-3
TGTGCCACCCGGGGTTTGGGGAAGCATGGCTACACCTTC CATRGLGKHGYTF - TRBJ1-2 TRBV28